A selection of T cell receptor beta chains follows, all from one sample in a study of shared clonotypes between healthy human individuals. Profiled with immunoSEQ multiplex PCR; TCRdb holds only in-frame clones, not every one. The sample contains roughly 1,800,000 clones, about 95% of which appear only once. Sequenced: naive CD8+ T cells sorted from blood. The receptor source for this set is a young man in good health. Both conserved end residues are part of each CDR3. The order of the fields is V gene, J gene, clone size, D gene, CDR3 DNA, CDR3 protein. The D gene is left open where the match is weak. Rows may omit the clone size; those that give it use once, few, many or a size class.

TRBV7-9	TRBJ1-1	.	TRBD1	TGTGCCAGCAGCTTAGTCTTAGGACAGGACATAGCTTTCTTT	CASSLVLGQDIAFF
TRBV7-9	TRBJ1-1	.	.	TGTGCCAGCAGCTTTCGGCCGAACACTGAAGCTTTCTTT	CASSFRPNTEAFF
TRBV5-1	TRBJ2-7	.	TRBD1	TGCGCCAGCAGCTGGGGGACAGGGGACTACGAGCAGTACTTC	CASSWGTGDYEQYF
TRBV6-1	TRBJ1-4	once	.	TGTGCCAGCAGTGAATTTGGTAATGAAAAACTGTTTTTT	CASSEFGNEKLFF
TRBV15	TRBJ2-1	.	TRBD1	TGTGCCACCAGCAGCGACAGGGCCAATGAGCAGTTCTTC	CATSSDRANEQFF
TRBV7-8	TRBJ2-7	once	.	TGTGCCAGCAGGGCGGATATTAGCTACGAGCAGTACTTC	CASRADISYEQYF
TRBV27	TRBJ2-1	.	.	TGTGCCAGCAGTCCCTCCACTGGTGAGATGGGGAATGAGCAGTTCTTC	CASSPSTGEMGNEQFF
TRBV7-9	TRBJ1-2	.	.	TGTGCCAGCAGCCGGTCGGAGGGGCCGCTCTATGGCTACACCTTC	CASSRSEGPLYGYTF
TRBV15	TRBJ2-7	.	TRBD2	TGTGCCACCAGCAGAGATCGGACTAGCAGCTACTACGAGCAGTACTTC	CATSRDRTSSYYEQYF
TRBV7-9	TRBJ2-7	.	.	TGTGCCAGCAGCGCAGAGGGGGGGAGCTACGAGCAGTACTTC	CASSAEGGSYEQYF
TRBV4-1	TRBJ2-1	.	TRBD1	TGCGCCAGCAGCCAAGAGAGCTGGACAGGGGTTTACAATGAGCAGTTCTTC	CASSQESWTGVYNEQFF
TRBV2	TRBJ1-2	.	TRBD1	TGTGCCAGCCAGACAGGGCAAGGCTATGGCTACACCTTC	CASQTGQGYGYTF
TRBV27	TRBJ1-4	.	.	TGTGCCAGCAGTACGACAGGAGGTAATGAAAAACTGTTTTTT	CASSTTGGNEKLFF
TRBV4-1	TRBJ1-2	once	TRBD1	TGCGCCAGCAGCCACGGGACAGGGGGCTTTTATGGCTACACCTTC	CASSHGTGGFYGYTF
TRBV4-3	TRBJ1-3	.	.	TGCGCCAGCAGCCAAACCCTACTTGGGGGAAACACCATATATTTT	CASSQTLLGGNTIYF
TRBV2	TRBJ2-3	.	.	TGTGCCAGCAGTGAAGTGGCAGATACGCAGTATTTT	CASSEVADTQYF
TRBV29-1	TRBJ2-1	.	.	TGCAGCGTTGAAGATCTTCACGCGGAAACCTCCTACAATGAGCAGTTCTTC	CSVEDLHAETSYNEQFF
TRBV27	TRBJ2-7	.	.	TGTGCCAGCAGTCCGCCGGGACGGTACGAGCAGTACTTC	CASSPPGRYEQYF
TRBV27	TRBJ2-5	.	.	TGTGCCAGCAGTCCCCTCGGGGTTGGGGAGACCCAGTACTTC	CASSPLGVGETQYF
TRBV7-9	TRBJ1-1	.	TRBD1	TGTGCCAGCAGCCAGTTACAGGGGATGAACACTGAAGCTTTCTTT	CASSQLQGMNTEAFF
TRBV30	TRBJ2-3	.	.	TGTGCCTGGAGTCTTGTGGGGGCTGGTACAGATACGCAGTATTTT	CAWSLVGAGTDTQYF
TRBV10-2	TRBJ2-7	.	.	TGCGCCAGCAGTGTTACTAGTTCCTACGAGCAGTACTTC	CASSVTSSYEQYF
TRBV4-1	TRBJ2-3	.	TRBD2	TGCGCCAGCAGCCAAGAACTAGCGGGGGGCACAGATACGCAGTATTTT	CASSQELAGGTDTQYF
TRBV5-1	TRBJ2-7	.	.	TGCGCCAGCAGCTTGGCCAGGGTGGGTTCGCACTACGAGCAGTACTTC	CASSLARVGSHYEQYF
TRBV7-2	TRBJ2-7	.	.	TGTGCCAGCAGCTTAGCTGGGTTGGGGGTGAGGGAGCAGTACTTC	CASSLAGLGVREQYF
TRBV5-1	TRBJ2-1	once	.	TGCGCCAGCAGCTTGGTGGCCAATGAGCAGTTCTTC	CASSLVANEQFF
TRBV10-2	TRBJ1-2	.	.	TGCGCCAGTCGAGAGGACACAGCGACCGGAATTTATGGCTTTCGCTACACCTTC	CASREDTATGIYGFRYTF
TRBV10-3	TRBJ2-7	.	TRBD1	TGTGCCATCAGACTGCAGGGGGCATTGGGCGAGCAGTACTTC	CAIRLQGALGEQYF
TRBV11-1	TRBJ2-3	.	.	TGTGCCAGCAGTCAAATCCGAGGGAGAGGGAGCACAGATACGCAGTATTTT	CASSQIRGRGSTDTQYF
TRBV9	TRBJ2-4	.	TRBD1	TGTGCCAGCAGCTCTGGACAGGGGGGAGACATTCAGTACTTC	CASSSGQGGDIQYF
TRBV7-6	TRBJ2-3	.	TRBD2	TGTGCCAGCAGCTTATCGACTAGCGGGGGTAGCACAGATACGCAGTATTTT	CASSLSTSGGSTDTQYF
TRBV6-5	TRBJ2-7	.	.	TGTGCCAGTTCTGACTCCTACGAGCAGTACTTC	CASSDSYEQYF
TRBV4-1	TRBJ2-7	.	TRBD1	TGCGCCAGCAGCCAACGACAGGGGTCCTCCTACGAGCAGTACTTC	CASSQRQGSSYEQYF
TRBV4-1	TRBJ2-7	.	.	TGCGCCAGCAGCCAAGCTTTGTGGGGCGACTACGAGCAGTACTTC	CASSQALWGDYEQYF
TRBV20-1	TRBJ1-1	.	.	TGCAGTGCTAGAGAAAAGAAAGCTTTCTTT	CSAREKKAFF
TRBV7-6	TRBJ1-1	.	TRBD1	TGTGCCAGCAGCTACGCTGGGACAGATGAAGCTTTCTTT	CASSYAGTDEAFF
TRBV11-2	TRBJ2-3	.	.	TGTGCCAGCAGCTTACCATCTTTAGGCCTAGGCACAGATACGCAGTATTTT	CASSLPSLGLGTDTQYF
TRBV5-1	TRBJ2-1	.	.	TGCGCCAGCAGCTTCCCGACTCCCGAGAGCTCCTACAATGAGCAGTTCTTC	CASSFPTPESSYNEQFF
TRBV28	TRBJ2-7	.	.	TGTGCCAGCACCGTGAGTCAAGGTTACGAGCAGTACTTC	CASTVSQGYEQYF
TRBV7-9	TRBJ2-2	.	TRBD2	TGTGCCAGCAGCTTCCCGGGACTAGCTGCCGGGGAGCTGTTTTTT	CASSFPGLAAGELFF
TRBV19	TRBJ1-4	.	.	TGTGCCAGTAGTCCCCTAGGACTTAATGAAAAACTGTTTTTT	CASSPLGLNEKLFF